A single sample gave rise to the 20 T cell receptor beta chains below, sequenced in a study of cytomegalovirus exposure and HLA in healthy donors. In the PCR, 60 Vbeta and 13 Jbeta primers were used. Using immunoSEQ multiplex PCR, the repertoire was profiled, and TCRdb retains in-frame clones only, with some absent. The sample includes about 130,000 clones, roughly 85% of them seen just once. Input material: PBMCs. The receptors stem from a middle-aged woman in good health and CMV-seropositive.

The gene calls are TRBV7-9 and TRBJ2-7; D gene ambiguous. This CDR3 is built from 11 residues. V gave up 5 bases and J gave up 5 bases, with 7 bases separating them. Germline CDR1 and CDR2: SEHNR and FQNEAQ (reference sequence). The CDR3 DNA follows: TGTGCCAGCAGCCGTTCGGACGAGCAGTACTTC. This gives the protein CASSRSDEQYF.

The chain links TRBV7-3 to TRBJ2-1, with 10 bases that match TRBD2. The J segment lost 3 bases and the V segment lost 5 bases, leaving 4 bases of the junction unmatched. Germline V lookup: CDR1 SGHTA, CDR2 FQGTGA. This CDR3 has 15 residues. CDR3 sequence reads: CASSVLAGDYNEQFF. CDR3 coding DNA: TGTGCCAGCAGCGTCCTAGCGGGAGACTACAATGAGCAGTTCTTC.

This clone appeared a few times. The chain has TRBV6-5 and TRBJ2-5; D possibly corresponds to TRBD2 (7 bases). Germline CDR1 reads MNHEY; CDR2 reads SVGAGI. The CDR3 totals 14 residues. Trimming took off 8 bases at V and 5 bases at J, with 18 bases between the two ends. The CDR3 DNA reads TGTGCCAGCGGGAGGGGGGCCTCTGGGGAGACCCAGTACTTC. Amino acid sequence: CASGRGASGETQYF.

The chain links TRBV30 to TRBJ2-7, with a tentative D call TRBD2 (5 bases). This CDR3 contains 13 residues. Germline V gene sequence: CDR1 GTSNPN, CDR2 SVGIG (reference sequence). V shed 1 base and J shed 6 bases, with 13 bases lying between them. CDR3 protein: CAWSGGSPPEQYF. CDR3 nucleotide sequence: TGTGCCTGGAGTGGAGGGAGTCCTCCCGAGCAGTACTTC.

This chain uses TRBV27 with TRBJ1-5, with D possibly being TRBD1 (5 bases). V shed 0 bases and J shed 6 bases, with 12 bases lying between them. There are 15 residues in the CDR3. Per germline, CDR1 MNHEY and CDR2 SMNVEV (reference sequence). CDR3 protein: CASSLSGGVGQPQHF. For the CDR3, the DNA is TGTGCCAGCAGTTTATCGGGGGGGGTCGGTCAGCCCCAGCATTTT.

A few counts support this clone. The chain combines TRBV30 with TRBJ2-7; D may be TRBD2 (5 bases). V lost 4 bases to trimming and J lost 4 bases, with 20 bases between them. The CDR3 runs 15 residues. Germline V CDR1 and CDR2: GTSNPN, SVGIG (reference sequence). The CDR3 DNA is TGTGCCTGGATGAGGGTGGGAGAGTGGTTTTACGAGCAGTACTTC. Amino acids: CAWMRVGEWFYEQYF.

V and J are TRBV21-1 and TRBJ2-3; the table's D call, TRBD2, has no DNA check behind it. TRBV21-1 is a pseudogene. CDR3 length equals 17 residues. CDR3 in amino acids: CASSPGTSGSLSDTQYF. In DNA form, the CDR3 reads TGTGCCAGCAGTCCCGGGACTAGCGGGAGCCTCTCAGATACGCAGTATTTT.

The chain combines TRBV28 with TRBJ1-6, with TRBD1 matching 8 bases. The V gene end was trimmed by 10 bases and the J gene end by 7 bases; junction bases not matched to a gene: 9. This CDR3 spans 14 amino acids. Germline V lookup: CDR1 MDHEN, CDR2 SYDVKM. CDR3 protein: CATAPGTGNSPLHF. As DNA, the CDR3 is TGTGCCACCGCACCCGGGACAGGAAATTCACCCCTCCACTTT.

The chain joins TRBV9 to TRBJ2-5, with 10 bases fitting TRBD2. The CDR3 extends over 16 amino acids. The ends lost 4 bases at V and 5 bases at J; junction bases unmatched: 11. CDR1 and CDR2 (germline): SGDLS, YYNGEE. CDR3 in DNA: TGTGCCAGCAGCACCCTAGCGGGAGCAGAACGGGAGACCCAGTACTTC. This gives the protein CASSTLAGAERETQYF.

This chain connects TRBV20-1 to TRBJ2-4; a weak D match, TRBD2 (6 bases). Germline V gene lookup returns CDR1 DFQATT and CDR2 SNEGSKA (reference sequence). V was cut by 1 base and J by 16 bases, with 11 bases left in between. The CDR3 spans 10 residues. CDR3 sequence reads: CSARARAGYF. CDR3 in DNA: TGCAGTGCTAGAGCTCGAGCGGGCTACTTC.

The rearrangement uses TRBV30 and TRBJ2-7; a weak D match, TRBD1 (6 bases). Germline CDR1 reads GTSNPN; CDR2 reads SVGIG (reference sequence). The V gene lost 3 bases and the J gene lost 5 bases, with 11 bases spanning the gap. The CDR3 has 12 amino acids. The CDR3 DNA reads TGTGCCTGGAGCTACAGGGTCCACGAGCAGTACTTC. Protein product: CAWSYRVHEQYF.

J is TRBJ2-2 and V is TRBV11-3; the D gene is possibly TRBD2 (7 bases). This CDR3 comprises 15 residues. The V end lost 3 bases, the J end lost 4 bases, and 12 bases lay between the germline ends. In germline, CDR1 is SGHNT, CDR2 YENEEA. CDR3 region: CASSFGGGSTGELFF. CDR3 DNA: TGTGCCAGCAGCTTTGGGGGCGGGAGCACCGGGGAGCTGTTTTTT.

The CDR3 sequence: CASSLIGAGVTGETQYF. CDR3 sequence (DNA): TGTGCCAGCAGCTTAATAGGAGCGGGAGTTACTGGGGAGACCCAGTACTTC. The rearrangement uses TRBV7-9 and TRBJ2-5; TRBD2 matches at 8 bases. Germline V gene data show CDR1 as SEHNR and CDR2 as FQNEAQ (reference sequence). J gave up 5 bases and V 2 bases, and 13 bases lay outside the gene matches. This CDR3 spans 17 amino acids. The full variable domain, its missing parts supplied by reference TRBV7-9 and TRBJ2-5, is DTGVSQNPRHKITKRGQNVTFRCDPISEHNRLYWYRQTLGQGPEFLTYFQNEAQLEKSRLLSDRFSAERPKGSFSTLEIQRTEQGDSAMYLCASSLIGAGVTGETQYFGPGTRLLVL.

The chain combines TRBV7-3 with TRBJ1-2; perhaps TRBD1 as D (5 bases). The ends were cut back, 2 bases at V and 8 bases at J, with 12 bases in the middle. The germline CDR1 and CDR2 sequences are SGHTA and FQGTGA. The CDR3 totals 13 residues. CDR3 protein: CASSLSGREGYTF. The CDR3 nucleotides are TGTGCCAGCAGCTTATCAGGGAGGGAAGGCTACACCTTC.

This clone showed up just a few times. This chain joins TRBV28 and TRBJ2-7; 9 bases align to TRBD1. Unmatched junction bases numbered 9, after V lost 6 bases and J lost 6 bases. The germline V gene encodes CDR1 MDHEN and CDR2 SYDVKM. CDR3 length: 14 residues. The CDR3 loop reads CASRKKNRGREQYF. In DNA, the CDR3 is TGTGCCAGCAGAAAAAAAAACAGGGGGCGCGAGCAGTACTTC.

This rearrangement joins TRBV27 to TRBJ1-2; 7 bases map to TRBD1. CDR3 length: 14 amino acids. Germline values: CDR1 MNHEY, CDR2 SMNVEV (reference sequence). Unmatched junction bases numbered 6, after V lost 0 bases and J lost 8 bases. The CDR3 spells CASSLSRGGAGYTF. CDR3 bases: TGTGCCAGCAGTTTATCGAGAGGGGGCGCGGGCTACACCTTC.

This chain links TRBV6-5 with TRBJ1-5; D not certain. The V and J ends lost 0 bases and 4 bases respectively, with 10 bases between them. This CDR3 region has 15 residues. Germline V lookup: CDR1 MNHEY, CDR2 SVGAGI. CDR3 coding DNA: TGTGCCAGCAGTTACTCGATCGGGGTTAATCAGCCCCAGCATTTT. Translated, it gives CASSYSIGVNQPQHF.

The chain uses TRBV9 and TRBJ2-1; 7 nucleotides agree with TRBD2. This CDR3 is built from 16 residues. CDR1 and CDR2 from the germline V gene are SGDLS and YYNGEE. The junction had 5 bases not matched to a gene; V was cut back by 2 bases and J by 0 bases. The CDR3 bases are TGTGCCAGCAGCGTTAGCGGGCGTAGCTCCTACAATGAGCAGTTCTTC. Protein product: CASSVSGRSSYNEQFF.

In DNA, the CDR3 is TGTGCCAGCAGCTCACCCGACCCGGGGGACTATGGCTACACCTTC. This encodes CASSSPDPGDYGYTF. The chain is built from TRBV6-6 and TRBJ1-2, with D possibly being TRBD1 (5 bases). Germline V gives CDR1 MNHNY, CDR2 SVGAGI (reference sequence). V was trimmed by 6 bases and J by 3 bases, leaving 17 bases between them. CDR3 size: 15 residues.

The chain joins TRBV2 to TRBJ1-1; D is unresolved. CDR1 and CDR2 (germline): SNHLY, FYNNEI. The CDR3 totals 14 residues. V was clipped by 6 bases and J by 4 bases, with 15 bases between them. Here the CDR3 reads CASSQQSTVTEAFF. In nucleotides, the CDR3 is TGTGCCAGCAGCCAACAGTCTACGGTCACTGAAGCTTTCTTT.